What follows is one T cell receptor beta chain and its context. The sample holds one count of this clone. The clone's antigen remains unknown. No quality values exist for individual bases; no much larger clone is one base distant. This sample is part of a study of blood T cell repertoires in COVID-19 (dated by TCRdb to 2018 to 2021). For context, the study as a whole: The collaborator samples originated in the United States, Italy and Spain and spanned the acute and convalescent phases of COVID-19. The sample metadata nearly always contained a de-identified subject ID, COVID-19 status, age in years and sex. The repertoires were made available in a free public database intended to serve as a resource for research on the immune response to SARS-CoV-2. Samples were obtained from the ongoing ImmuneRACE study (first 160 participants) and from 1,000 to 1,500 subjects provided by 6 global collaborators. Subjects who had been exposed to COVID-19, were actively infected with it, or had recovered from it provided the deeply sampled blood TCRbeta repertoires that made up the dataset. The material from the prospective study consisted of cDNA or gDNA derived from T cells, B-cell-depleted T cells, or PBMCs. Where available, HLA class I and class II types were taken from metadata supplied by the sample provider and were not determined by assay-based typing.

The CDR3 contains 15 residues, cysteine and phenylalanine counted. CDR3 DNA is the only sequence kept; it has 45 bases, read in frame from the first base. The germline V gene encodes CDR1 MNHEY and CDR2 SMNVEV (reference sequence). Unmatched junction bases come to 11, with V trimmed by 6 bases and J by 7 bases. Collaborating institutions collected whole blood in K2EDTA tubes following their own protocols. For TCRbeta analysis, collaborators shipped samples in one of three forms: frozen whole blood, isolated PBMCs, or DNA extracted from either of those sample types. The study at large found these results: The amount of clinical and demographic metadata varied by source and participant and was provided uncurated.

The immunoSEQ Assay, a bias-controlled multiplex PCR, was used to amplify TCRbeta CDR3 regions from genomic DNA. As for how the authors treated the data: Within the assay, amplification of reference gene primers was used to estimate how many nucleated cells each sample contained. To quantify the absolute abundance of each unique TCRbeta CDR3 rearrangement, sequence reads were collapsed and filtered. Productive Simpson clonality was computed per sample as the square root of Simpson's diversity index over productive rearrangements. TCRdb holds this immuneACCESS table with in-frame rearrangements only. Some clones are missing; in checked studies, unresolved V genes explain under half, and the rest has no known cause. Clonal size and the V and J genes are those of that table, whereas D and trimming came from the DNA. This sample lists over 80,000 clones; about 86% were detected once. The ten most abundant clones make up about 17% of the sample.

The sample comprised peripheral blood. This clonotype originated in an older woman with acute or convalescent COVID-19. The chain links TRBV27 with TRBJ2-1, with TRBD1 identical over 8 junction bases. The CDR3 protein: CASSPQGADGNEQFF. The bases read TGTGCCAGCAGCCCTCAGGGGGCCGACGGGAATGAGCAGTTCTTC.